Shown below are 18 T cell receptor beta chains from a single sample sequenced in a study of CD8 T cells in ankylosing spondylitis. TCRdb ran MiXCR on the 5' RACE reads and lists one entry per CDR3 protein. The table has 90,000 to 100,000 distinct CDR3 sequences, about 8.3% seen once. Material: blood, either unsorted or a sorted T cell fraction (not recorded which). Source of these receptors: a male donor with ankylosing spondylitis or in good health (not recorded which).

The chain has TRBV4-1 and TRBJ1-1; D possibly corresponds to TRBD1 (5 bases). V lost 4 bases and J lost 1, with 10 bases in between. The CDR3 has 14 residues. CDR1 is MGHRA and CDR2 is YSYEKL in the germline V gene. CDR3 loop: CASSLGHTNTEAFF. The CDR3, as DNA: TGCGCCAGCAGCCTTGGACATACGAACACTGAAGCTTTCTTT.

This clonotype was seen ten or more times. CDR3 amino acids: CASSLVRTVGSPLHF. The CDR3 DNA follows: TGTGCCAGCAGCTTAGTCCGGACTGTTGGGTCACCCCTCCACTTT. The gene calls are TRBV7-2 and TRBJ1-6; no definite D call. V was cut by 1 base and J by 10 bases, with 14 bases left in between. CDR1 and CDR2 from the germline V gene are SGHTA and FQGNSA. This CDR3 is built from 15 residues.

This clonotype appeared many times. The chain employs TRBV5-6 and TRBJ2-3; the D is unclear. V lost 2 bases and J 5 bases, leaving 3 bases between the germline ends. This CDR3 is built from 11 residues. Germline V gene data show CDR1 as SGHDT and CDR2 as YYEEEE. CDR3 in amino acids: CASSFGDTQYF. Here the CDR3 DNA reads TGTGCCAGCAGCTTTGGAGATACGCAGTATTTT. The full variable domain, rest sourced from reference TRBV5-6 and TRBJ2-3, is DAGVTQSPTHLIKTRGQQVTLRCSPKSGHDTVSWYQQALGQGPQFIFQYYEEEERQRGNFPDRFSGHQFPNYSSELNVNALLLGDSALYLCASSFGDTQYFGPGTRLTVL.

V gene TRBV27 combines with J gene TRBJ2-5, with D perhaps being TRBD1 or TRBD2 (5 bases each). CDR3 size: 13 residues. In germline, CDR1 is MNHEY, CDR2 SMNVEV (reference sequence). The germline V and J ends were trimmed by 3 bases and 7 bases, with 12 bases remaining between them. CDR3 amino acids: CASSFRDGGTQYF. Here the CDR3 DNA reads TGTGCCAGCAGTTTCAGGGATGGGGGGACCCAGTACTTC.

This clonotype was observed many times. This rearrangement joins TRBV2 to TRBJ1-4; 10 bases are a match to TRBD1. The CDR3 extends over 15 amino acids. Germline V gives CDR1 SNHLY, CDR2 FYNNEI. V lost 8 bases and J lost 4; bases outside the gene matches: 7. In DNA form, the CDR3 reads TGTGCCAGCGACGGGACAGGGGACCTTAATGAAAAACTGTTTTTT. Encoded protein: CASDGTGDLNEKLFF.

V usage is TRBV19 and J usage is TRBJ1-1; 7 nucleotides agree with TRBD1. Germline V gene sequence: CDR1 LNHDA, CDR2 SQIVND (reference sequence). V gave up 3 bases and J gave up 2 bases; unmatched junction bases: 6. This CDR3 comprises 15 residues. The CDR3 loop is CASSIFPGGNTEAFF. DNA of the CDR3: TGTGCCAGTAGTATCTTTCCAGGGGGAAACACTGAAGCTTTCTTT.

This clonotype was seen ten or more times. The chain recombines TRBV5-1 with TRBJ1-2; no definite D call. Per the germline V gene, CDR1 is SGHRS and CDR2 is YFSETQ. V lost 4 bases and J lost 8, with 21 bases in between. The CDR3 extends over 15 amino acids. CDR3 residues: CASSPGRQRLRGYTF. The DNA of the CDR3 is TGCGCCAGCAGCCCCGGGAGGCAGCGCCTCAGGGGCTACACCTTC.

In this sample, this clonotype turned up many times. The rearrangement links TRBV5-1 to TRBJ1-2, with no clear D. This CDR3 region has 16 residues. Trimming left V 3 bases short and J 0 bases short, with 15 bases between. Germline CDR1 SGHRS, CDR2 YFSETQ. This chain's CDR3 is CASSWEAGEPNYGYTF. Here the CDR3 DNA reads TGCGCCAGCAGCTGGGAAGCAGGAGAGCCTAACTATGGCTACACCTTC.

This clonotype came up many times. The chain recombines TRBV2 with TRBJ2-7; 10 bases line up with TRBD1. The CDR3 runs to 13 residues. V lost 5 bases and J lost 7; bases outside the gene matches: 5. CDR1 is SNHLY and CDR2 is FYNNEI in the germline V gene. This chain's CDR3 is CASSSGQGREQYF. CDR3 in DNA: TGTGCCAGCAGTTCGGGACAGGGGAGAGAGCAGTACTTC. The whole variable domain, filled in from reference TRBV2 and TRBJ2-7, reads EPEVTQTPSHQVTQMGQEVILRCVPISNHLYFYWYRQILGQKVEFLVSFYNNEISEKSEIFDDQFSVERPDGSNFTLKIRSTKLEDSAMYFCASSSGQGREQYFGPGTRLTVT.

The chain joins TRBV30 to TRBJ2-1; tentatively, D is TRBD2 (6 bases). Germline assignment: CDR1 GTSNPN and CDR2 SVGIG (reference sequence). CDR3 length equals 11 residues. The V and J ends lost 1 base and 12 bases respectively, with 10 bases between them. The CDR3 loop reads CAWSGLARQFF. The CDR3 DNA reads as TGTGCCTGGAGTGGGCTAGCGAGGCAGTTCTTC.

This rearrangement joins TRBV7-9 to TRBJ2-3; D gene ambiguous. Trimming took 4 bases from V and 4 from J, leaving 12 bases between them. Germline assignment: CDR1 SEHNR and CDR2 FQNEAQ (reference sequence). This CDR3 is built from 14 residues. CDR3 residues: CASSYNERSDTQYF. In DNA, the CDR3 is TGTGCCAGCAGCTACAACGAGAGGTCAGATACGCAGTATTTT.

In this sample, this clonotype turned up many times. This chain connects TRBV5-1 to TRBJ1-5; the match to TRBD1 covers 7 bases. The CDR3 has 14 residues. The germline V gene has CDR1 SGHRS and CDR2 YFSETQ. The V gene end was trimmed by 0 bases and the J gene end by 9 bases; junction bases not matched to a gene: 6. The CDR3 loop is CASSLEGQSSPQHF. CDR3 coding DNA: TGCGCCAGCAGCTTGGAGGGACAGTCATCGCCCCAGCATTTT. Combining the CDR3 with reference TRBV5-1 and TRBJ1-5 gives the whole variable domain KAGVTQTPRYLIKTRGQQVTLSCSPISGHRSVSWYQQTPGQGLQFLFEYFSETQRNKGNFPGRFSGRQFSNSRSEMNVSTLELGDSALYLCASSLEGQSSPQHFGDGTRLSIL.

At least ten counts were recorded for this clonotype. The chain combines TRBV4-2 with TRBJ2-2, with D maybe TRBD2 (7 bases). Trimming left V 4 bases short and J 5 bases short, with 23 bases between. The CDR3 extends over 18 amino acids. Germline V gives CDR1 LGHNA, CDR2 YNFKEQ. CDR3 sequence (DNA): TGTGCCAGCAGCCCGCCACGGGCGGGGGCCGTAGAGACCGGGGAGCTGTTTTTT. This codes for CASSPPRAGAVETGELFF.

This clonotype has ten or more counts. The J gene is TRBJ2-7, the V gene TRBV14; 7 bases match TRBD1. CDR1 and CDR2 (germline): SGHDN, FVKESK. V was clipped by 4 bases and J by 3 bases; unmatched bases: 6. CDR3 length: 14 amino acids. Here the CDR3 reads CASSPPGQDYEQYF. The CDR3 nucleotides read TGTGCCAGCAGCCCACCTGGACAGGACTACGAGCAGTACTTC.

This clonotype showed up many times. V usage is TRBV18 and J usage is TRBJ2-5; no definite D call. This CDR3 contains 13 residues. V was clipped by 5 bases and J by 0 bases, with 7 bases between them. CDR1 is KGHSH, CDR2 LQKENI, per germline. The CDR3 DNA follows: TGTGCCAGCTCAATGAAGTACCAAGAGACCCAGTACTTC. This gives the protein CASSMKYQETQYF.

Ten or more counts support this clonotype. This sequence joins TRBV7-3 and TRBJ2-2, with D tentatively TRBD1 or TRBD2 (5 bases each). Trimming cost V 6 bases and J 1 base, with 15 bases left between them. Germline V gene data show CDR1 as SGHTA and CDR2 as FQGTGA. This CDR3 has 16 residues. This chain's CDR3 is CASSFTGTGNTGELFF. The CDR3 DNA follows: TGTGCCAGCAGTTTTACCGGGACGGGGAACACCGGGGAGCTGTTTTTT.

The gene calls are TRBV7-2 and TRBJ2-2; the match to TRBD2 covers 9 bases. Germline lookup yields CDR1 SGHTA and CDR2 FQGNSA. The CDR3 has 15 residues. Germline trimming cut 5 bases from V and 6 bases from J; bases unmatched to any gene: 7. The CDR3 DNA sequence: TGTGCCAGCAGCCATAGCGGGAGTAACCCCGGGGAGCTGTTTTTT. This sequence encodes CASSHSGSNPGELFF.

Many counts were recorded for this clonotype. The gene calls are TRBV7-8 and TRBJ1-5; the match to TRBD1 covers 7 bases. The V gene's germline CDR1 is SGHVS and CDR2 FQNEAQ. The V segment lost 4 bases and the J segment 7 bases; nucleotides outside the gene matches: 7. CDR3 size: 14 residues. CDR3 DNA: TGTGCCAGCAGCTCGACAGGGAGGAGGCAGCCCCAGCATTTT. The encoded protein is CASSSTGRRQPQHF.